Following are 5 T cell receptor beta chains from one sample sequenced in a study of shared clonotypes between healthy human individuals. Terminally differentiated effector memory CD45RA+ cells were excluded by CCR7 positive selection of CD45RO-negative cells. TCRdb's copy holds only in-frame clones and misses some; the assay was immunoSEQ multiplex PCR. The data show about 2.1 million clones, with 90% to 95% seen just once and around 1.7% held by the top ten. Sequenced input: naive CD8+ T cells from PBMCs. Receptors were obtained from a man aged 18 to 29 in good health. Some clones in this sample may be carry-over from other donors' samples.

This clone is a singleton in its sample. Other DNA sequences from this sample encode an identical CDR3 as well. The chain couples TRBV28 to TRBJ2-3; D unresolved. Trimming pared 4 bases from V and 2 bases from J, leaving 4 bases between. CDR3 size: 12 residues. Germline values: CDR1 MDHEN, CDR2 SYDVKM. CDR3: CASSSPTDTQYF. The CDR3 DNA is TGTGCCAGCAGTTCCCCCACAGATACGCAGTATTTT.

Note on this clone: Different DNA sequences within this sample yield the same CDR3. The chain employs TRBV9 and TRBJ1-3, with 8 bases lining up with TRBD1. Germline-derived CDR1 and CDR2 are SGDLS and YYNGEE. V dropped 4 bases and J dropped 2; count of bases not matched to a gene: 2. The CDR3 consists of 14 residues. The CDR3 loop is CASSKTGAGNTIYF. The DNA for the CDR3 is TGTGCCAGCAGCAAGACAGGGGCTGGAAACACCATATATTTT.

V gene TRBV28 combines with J gene TRBJ2-3; 7 bases are a match to TRBD2. V dropped 3 bases and J dropped 4; count of bases not matched to a gene: 7. The CDR3 length is 15 residues. The germline CDR1 and CDR2 sequences are MDHEN and SYDVKM. CDR3 bases: TGTGCCAGCAGTTTTCACCTAGCGGCTCCAGATACGCAGTATTTT. This encodes CASSFHLAAPDTQYF.

To note about this clone: A read error may account for a junction end that differs from germline. The chain links TRBV7-9 to TRBJ2-7, with 8 positions matching TRBD1. Germline V lookup: CDR1 SEHNR, CDR2 FQNEAQ (reference sequence). The CDR3 is 15 amino acids. CDR3 in amino acids: CASRLAGGLSYEQYF. CDR3 in DNA: TGTGCCAGCAGATTAGCAGGGGGCCTCTCCTACGAGCAGTACTTC.

The chain uses TRBV27 and TRBJ2-7, with 11 bases identical to TRBD2. J gave up 3 bases and V 6 bases, and 10 bases lay outside the gene matches. CDR1 and CDR2 (germline): MNHEY, SMNVEV (reference sequence). The CDR3 is 16 residues long. The CDR3 coding sequence is TGTGCCAGCAGCTCCAATAGCGGGAGGGCCGGCTACGAGCAGTACTTC. Protein sequence: CASSSNSGRAGYEQYF.